Presented here are 18 T cell receptor beta chains from one specimen sequenced in a study of T cell responses to AZD1222 COVID-19 vaccine. This table comes from immunoSEQ multiplex PCR, and its TCRdb copy is limited to in-frame clones, with some not included. The table includes about 140,000 clones, more than 75% detected once. The source material was peripheral blood, sampled 28 days after the second AZD1222 dose. The receptor set was obtained from an adult who received the AZD1222 COVID-19 vaccine.

This chain connects TRBV28 to TRBJ2-7; 8 bases are a match to TRBD1. The V gene end was trimmed by 5 bases and the J gene end by 4 bases; junction bases not matched to a gene: 7. This CDR3 is 14 amino acids long. From germline, CDR1 is MDHEN and CDR2 SYDVKM. CDR3 amino acids: CASSVDRDLYEQYF. The CDR3 DNA is TGTGCCAGCAGTGTGGACAGGGACCTATACGAGCAGTACTTC.

The chain links TRBV10-3 to TRBJ1-2; 7 positions match TRBD1. The CDR3 has 13 residues. Germline V CDR1 and CDR2: ENHRY, SYGVKD. J lost 1 base, V lost 6 bases, and 2 bases had no gene match. CDR3 sequence reads: CAISGTDNYGYTF. CDR3 in DNA: TGTGCCATCAGCGGGACAGATAACTATGGCTACACCTTC.

To note about this clone: Other DNA sequences in this specimen translate into the identical CDR3. The chain recombines TRBV18 with TRBJ2-7; 9 bases map to TRBD1. J was trimmed by 2 bases and V by 6 bases; bases with no gene match: 8. The germline V gene has CDR1 KGHSH and CDR2 LQKENI. The CDR3 is 15 residues long. The CDR3 DNA sequence: TGTGCCAGCTCGCCCCCGGGACAGGGTACCTACGAGCAGTACTTC. Translation gives CASSPPGQGTYEQYF.

The CDR3 bases are TGTGCCAGCAGTCCGGGATCGGAGACCCAGTACTTC. Translating it yields CASSPGSETQYF. V usage is TRBV5-6 and J usage is TRBJ2-5; tentatively, D is TRBD2 (5 bases). CDR1 and CDR2 from the germline V gene are SGHDT and YYEEEE. V lost 5 bases, J lost 5 bases, and 10 bases lay in between. The CDR3 extends over 12 amino acids.

The chain couples TRBV11-2 to TRBJ2-2; D is unclear. V lost 4 bases and J lost 4, with 10 bases in between. The CDR3 extends over 14 amino acids. Per the germline V gene, CDR1 is SGHAT and CDR2 is FQNNGV. The CDR3 DNA sequence: TGTGCCAGCAGCTGGTCCAGGAGCACCGGGGAGCTGTTTTTT. This codes for CASSWSRSTGELFF.

The V gene is TRBV11-2, the J gene TRBJ2-3, with 10 bases identical to TRBD2. The CDR3 is made up of 16 amino acids. Germline V gene sequence: CDR1 SGHAT, CDR2 FQNNGV. Unmatched junction bases numbered 4, after V lost 2 bases and J lost 2 bases. CDR3 region: CASSLTGTSATDTQYF. The CDR3, as DNA: TGTGCCAGCAGCTTAACCGGGACTAGCGCCACAGATACGCAGTATTTT.

V is TRBV30 and J is TRBJ1-5; tentative D call: TRBD1 (6 bases). CDR1 is GTSNPN, CDR2 SVGIG, per germline (reference sequence). The CDR3 is made up of 16 amino acids. V gave up 0 bases and J gave up 0 bases, with 12 bases separating them. The CDR3 sequence: CAWSVRRGYSNQPQHF. In DNA, the CDR3 is TGTGCCTGGAGTGTACGGAGGGGGTATAGCAATCAGCCCCAGCATTTT.

The J gene is TRBJ1-5, the V gene TRBV20-1; D gene uncertain. The V gene lost 3 bases and the J gene lost 5 bases, with 17 bases spanning the gap. CDR3 size: 15 residues. The germline gives CDR1 DFQATT, CDR2 SNEGSKA (reference sequence). The CDR3 sequence is CSASPPPVSDQPQHF. The CDR3, as DNA: TGCAGTGCTAGTCCTCCCCCAGTCAGCGATCAGCCCCAGCATTTT.

With regard to this clone: Other DNA sequences in the sample encode the same CDR3. This sequence joins TRBV28 and TRBJ1-5; D remains unclear. The CDR3 is made up of 15 amino acids. Trimming left V 2 bases short and J 0 bases short, with 8 bases between. Germline V gives CDR1 MDHEN, CDR2 SYDVKM. The CDR3 spells CASSLGGNSNQPQHF. The CDR3 region has the DNA TGTGCCAGCAGTTTAGGCGGGAATAGCAATCAGCCCCAGCATTTT.

The chain links TRBV29-1 to TRBJ2-1, with TRBD1 matching over 7 bases. CDR1 and CDR2 from the germline V gene are SQVTM and ANQGSEA. This CDR3 has 12 amino acids. V was pared by 6 bases and J by 3 bases, with 2 bases of the junction left unmatched. CDR3 bases: TGCAGCGTCGGGACAGACTACAATGAGCAGTTCTTC. Its protein is CSVGTDYNEQFF.

The chain couples TRBV28 to TRBJ1-1; no firm D call. V was shortened by 8 bases and J by 6 bases, with 16 bases between the two germline ends. The CDR3 loop spans 13 amino acids. Germline assignment: CDR1 MDHEN and CDR2 SYDVKM. The CDR3 spells CASSGEWQPEAFF. In DNA, the CDR3 is TGTGCCAGCTCCGGGGAATGGCAGCCTGAAGCTTTCTTT.

The rearrangement joins TRBV6-5 to TRBJ1-2; possibly TRBD1 for D (6 bases). V was pared by 6 bases and J by 6 bases, with 14 bases between. There are 13 residues in the CDR3. In germline, CDR1 is MNHEY, CDR2 SVGAGI. CDR3 sequence reads: CASRSQGLHGYTF. CDR3 coding DNA: TGTGCCAGCAGATCACAGGGCCTCCATGGCTACACCTTC.

This clone was detected once. The chain has TRBV11-3 and TRBJ2-1; D gene uncertain. Germline V gene sequence: CDR1 SGHNT, CDR2 YENEEA. The CDR3 runs 15 residues. V lost 1 base and J lost 0, with 7 bases in between. The CDR3 sequence is CASSLALSSYNEQFF. The DNA for the CDR3 is TGTGCCAGCAGCTTAGCACTGAGCTCCTACAATGAGCAGTTCTTC.

This clone was recorded once. The chain is built from TRBV18 and TRBJ2-7; D is perhaps TRBD1 (5 bases). This CDR3 contains 14 residues. V was pared by 4 bases and J by 0 bases, with 10 bases between. Germline V CDR1 and CDR2: KGHSH, LQKENI. CDR3 coding DNA: TGTGCCAGCTCACTCGGACAAAGCTCCTACGAGCAGTACTTC. It translates to CASSLGQSSYEQYF.

The rearrangement uses TRBV11-2 and TRBJ2-3; D unresolved. Germline assignment: CDR1 SGHAT and CDR2 FQNNGV. CDR3 length: 12 amino acids. The V gene lost 1 base and the J gene lost 4 bases, with 3 bases spanning the gap. The CDR3 DNA reads TGTGCCAGCAGCTTAGGATCAGATACGCAGTATTTT. Translated, it gives CASSLGSDTQYF.

The V call is TRBV2, the J call TRBJ1-2; 7 bases align to TRBD1. The germline gives CDR1 SNHLY, CDR2 FYNNEI. The CDR3 is made up of 14 amino acids. With 6 bases clipped from V and 5 bases from J, the junction kept 9 bases outside the gene matches. The CDR3 nucleotides are TGTGCCAGCAGGCGGACCGGGACAGATTATGGCTACACCTTC. Translation: CASRRTGTDYGYTF. The variable domain in full, with the rest retrieved from reference TRBV2 and TRBJ1-2, is EPEVTQTPSHQVTQMGQEVILRCVPISNHLYFYWYRQILGQKVEFLVSFYNNEISEKSEIFDDQFSVERPDGSNFTLKIRSTKLEDSAMYFCASRRTGTDYGYTFGSGTRLTVV.

The rearrangement uses TRBV10-1 and TRBJ2-7; weak D call: TRBD1 (5 bases). Trimming cost V 6 bases and J 6 bases, with 18 bases left between them. Germline V gives CDR1 WNHNN, CDR2 SYGVQD (reference sequence). CDR3 size: 14 residues. The CDR3 here is CASSYPLGECEQYF. CDR3 bases: TGCGCCAGCAGCTATCCTCTAGGGGAATGCGAGCAGTACTTC.

The chain employs TRBV7-3 and TRBJ2-7; 9 bases match TRBD1. The trim removed 4 bases at V and 1 base at J, leaving 2 bases unmatched. In germline, CDR1 is SGHTA, CDR2 FQGTGA. The CDR3 extends over 14 amino acids. CDR3 in amino acids: CASSYDRGSYEQYF. In DNA form, the CDR3 reads TGTGCCAGCAGCTACGACAGGGGGTCCTACGAGCAGTACTTC.